This T cell receptor beta chain was found in a study of blood T cell repertoires in COVID-19. Across the study: Italy, Spain and the United States were the sources of the convalescent and acute COVID-19 samples. In each case, the material was cDNA or gDNA derived from T cells, B-cell-depleted T cells, or PBMCs.

This clone was seen a few times. CDR3 length equals 16 residues. The V and J ends lost 5 bases and 0 bases, in that order; junction bases with no gene match: 7. CDR1 and CDR2 from the germline V gene are SGHTA and FQGNSA. Original methodology: Using reference gene primer amplification, nucleated cell counts were estimated. Data came from immunoSEQ multiplex PCR; TCRdb stores just in-frame clones and leaves some out. The D gene and trimming were derived from the DNA, and the V and J assignments and clone size from that table. The sample lists about 160,000 clones, approximately 81% occurring once. This chain links TRBV7-2 with TRBJ1-3; TRBD1 agrees at 7 bases. This receptor was identified in a man aged 35 to 55 with acute or convalescent COVID-19. The specimen sequenced was peripheral blood. The CDR3 DNA follows: TGTGCCAGCAGCCCACAGGGGACCACCTCTGGAAACACCATATATTTT. Its translation: CASSPQGTTSGNTIYF.